This note documents a single TCR beta chain sequence. Profiled with immunoSEQ multiplex PCR; TCRdb holds only in-frame clones, not every one. The sample lists nearly 90,000 clones, 88% occurring once. This sample is drawn from a study of blood T cell repertoires in COVID-19. Study background: T cells, B-cell-depleted T cells, or PBMCs provided the cDNA or gDNA that served as material.

Material for sequencing was peripheral blood. The TCR sequence derives from a man aged 60 to 69 with acute or convalescent COVID-19.

The CDR3 nucleotides are TGTGCCAGCAGCCGCCCCCTGGGGAGGTCCTACGAGCAGTACTTC. It encodes CASSRPLGRSYEQYF. The V call is TRBV4-2, the J call TRBJ2-7, with a possible D match to TRBD2 (6 bases). Germline V gene lookup returns CDR1 LGHNA and CDR2 YNFKEQ. This CDR3 comprises 15 residues. The V end lost 4 bases, the J end lost 1 base, and 14 bases lay between the germline ends.